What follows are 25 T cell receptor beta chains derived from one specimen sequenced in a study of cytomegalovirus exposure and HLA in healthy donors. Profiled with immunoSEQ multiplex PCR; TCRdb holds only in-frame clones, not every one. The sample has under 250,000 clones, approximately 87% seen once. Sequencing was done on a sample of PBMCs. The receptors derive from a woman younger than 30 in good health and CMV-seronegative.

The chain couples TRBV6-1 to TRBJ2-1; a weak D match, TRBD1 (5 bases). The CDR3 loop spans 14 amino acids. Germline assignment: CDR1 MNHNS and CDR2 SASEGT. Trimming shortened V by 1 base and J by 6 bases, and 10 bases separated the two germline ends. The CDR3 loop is CASSEGIGVNEQFF. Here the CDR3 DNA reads TGTGCCAGCAGTGAAGGCATAGGGGTCAATGAGCAGTTCTTC.

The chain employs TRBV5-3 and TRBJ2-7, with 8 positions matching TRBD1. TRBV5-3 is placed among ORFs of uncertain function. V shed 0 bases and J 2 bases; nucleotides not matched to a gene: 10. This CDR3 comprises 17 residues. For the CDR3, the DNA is TGTGCCAGAAGCTTGGCGCAGGACAGGGATCCACCCTACGAGCAGTACTTC. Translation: CARSLAQDRDPPYEQYF.

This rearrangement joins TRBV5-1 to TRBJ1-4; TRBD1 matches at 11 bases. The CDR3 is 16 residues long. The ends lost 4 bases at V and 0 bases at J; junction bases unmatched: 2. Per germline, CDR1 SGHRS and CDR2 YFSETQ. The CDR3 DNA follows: TGCGCCAGCAGCGGACAGGGGGCAGCAACTAATGAAAAACTGTTTTTT. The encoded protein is CASSGQGAATNEKLFF.

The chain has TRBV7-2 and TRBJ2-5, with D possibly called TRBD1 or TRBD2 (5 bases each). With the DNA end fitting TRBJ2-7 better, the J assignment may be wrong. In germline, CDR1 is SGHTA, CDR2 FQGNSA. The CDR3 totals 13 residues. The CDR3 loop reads CASSTRGVYEQYF. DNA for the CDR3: TGTGCCAGCAGCACAAGGGGAGTCTACGAGCAGTACTTC.

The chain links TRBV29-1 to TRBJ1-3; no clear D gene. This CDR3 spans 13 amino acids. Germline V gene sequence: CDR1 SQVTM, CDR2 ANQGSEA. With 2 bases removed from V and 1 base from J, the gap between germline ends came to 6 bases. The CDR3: CSVEYGSGNTIYF. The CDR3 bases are TGCAGCGTTGAATATGGGTCTGGAAACACCATATATTTT.

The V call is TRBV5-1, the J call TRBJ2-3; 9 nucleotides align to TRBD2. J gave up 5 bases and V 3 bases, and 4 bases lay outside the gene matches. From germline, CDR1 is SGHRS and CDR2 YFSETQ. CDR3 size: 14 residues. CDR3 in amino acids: CASSSLAGEDTQYF. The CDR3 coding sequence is TGCGCCAGCAGCTCTTTAGCGGGAGAAGATACGCAGTATTTT.

CDR3 protein: CASSQEQGTHGYTF. In DNA, the CDR3 is TGCGCCAGCAGCCAGGAACAGGGGACGCATGGCTACACCTTC. This chain uses TRBV5-1 with TRBJ1-2; 7 nucleotides match TRBD1. Unmatched junction bases numbered 9, after V lost 4 bases and J lost 6 bases. The germline gives CDR1 SGHRS, CDR2 YFSETQ. The CDR3 loop spans 14 amino acids.

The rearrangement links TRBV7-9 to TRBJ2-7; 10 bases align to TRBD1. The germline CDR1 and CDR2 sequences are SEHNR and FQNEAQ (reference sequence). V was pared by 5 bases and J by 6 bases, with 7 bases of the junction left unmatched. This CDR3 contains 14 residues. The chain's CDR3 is CASSLPGTGAEQYF. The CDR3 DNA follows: TGTGCCAGCAGCCTTCCCGGGACAGGGGCCGAGCAGTACTTC. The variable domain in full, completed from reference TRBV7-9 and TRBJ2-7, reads DTGVSQNPRHKITKRGQNVTFRCDPISEHNRLYWYRQTLGQGPEFLTYFQNEAQLEKSRLLSDRFSAERPKGSFSTLEIQRTEQGDSAMYLCASSLPGTGAEQYFGPGTRLTVT.

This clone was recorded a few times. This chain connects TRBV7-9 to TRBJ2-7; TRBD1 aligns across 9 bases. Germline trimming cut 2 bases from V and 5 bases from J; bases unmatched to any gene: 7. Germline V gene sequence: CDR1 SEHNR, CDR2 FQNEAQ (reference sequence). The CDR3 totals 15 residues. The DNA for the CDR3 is TGTGCCAGCAGCTTAATTCTCGGACAGGGGAACGAGCAGTACTTC. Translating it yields CASSLILGQGNEQYF.

The CDR3 loop reads CAISVSRDTEAFF. DNA of the CDR3: TGTGCCATCTCAGTGTCCCGGGACACTGAAGCTTTCTTT. The chain has TRBV10-3 and TRBJ1-1; unclear D gene. This CDR3 is 13 amino acids long. Germline CDR1 reads ENHRY; CDR2 reads SYGVKD. V lost 8 bases, J lost 3 bases, and 13 bases lay in between.

CDR3 amino acids: CSLWTGGPYGYTF. The CDR3 DNA is TGCAGCCTTTGGACAGGGGGCCCCTATGGCTACACCTTC. The chain couples TRBV29-1 to TRBJ1-2, with 11 positions matching TRBD1. Trimming at V came to 8 bases and at J to 4 bases, leaving 6 bases not matched to a gene. The CDR3 sequence is 13 residues long. Germline CDR1 and CDR2: SQVTM and ANQGSEA.

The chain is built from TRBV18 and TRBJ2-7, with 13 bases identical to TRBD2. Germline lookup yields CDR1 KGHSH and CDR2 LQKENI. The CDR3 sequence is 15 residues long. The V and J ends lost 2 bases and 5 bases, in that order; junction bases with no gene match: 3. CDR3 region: CASSPGLAGADEQYF. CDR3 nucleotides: TGTGCCAGCTCACCAGGACTAGCGGGAGCCGACGAGCAGTACTTC.

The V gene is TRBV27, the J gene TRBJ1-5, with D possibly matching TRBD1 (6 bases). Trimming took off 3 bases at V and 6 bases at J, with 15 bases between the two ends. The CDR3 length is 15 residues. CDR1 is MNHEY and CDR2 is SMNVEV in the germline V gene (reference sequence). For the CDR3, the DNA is TGTGCCAGCAGTTTCCGAGGGGGTGGTGGTCAGCCCCAGCATTTT. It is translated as CASSFRGGGGQPQHF.

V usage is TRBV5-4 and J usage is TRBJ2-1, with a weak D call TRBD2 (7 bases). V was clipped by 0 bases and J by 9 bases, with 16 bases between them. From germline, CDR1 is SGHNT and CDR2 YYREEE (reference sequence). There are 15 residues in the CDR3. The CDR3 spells CASSLATGGLGEQFF. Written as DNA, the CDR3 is TGTGCCAGCAGCTTGGCCACCGGGGGGCTAGGTGAGCAGTTCTTC.

The CDR3 nucleotides read TGTGCCAGCAGCCTGGGGTCCGGGGAGCTGTTTTTT. It encodes CASSLGSGELFF. The genes are TRBV11-3 and TRBJ2-2, with D hard to call. Per germline, CDR1 SGHNT and CDR2 YENEEA. Trimming removed 5 bases from V and 6 bases from J, with 7 bases in between. This CDR3 is built from 12 residues.

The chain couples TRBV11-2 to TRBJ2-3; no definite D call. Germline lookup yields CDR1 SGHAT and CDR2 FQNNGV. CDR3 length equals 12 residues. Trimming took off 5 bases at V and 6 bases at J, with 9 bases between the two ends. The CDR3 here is CASSALVDTQYF. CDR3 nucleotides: TGTGCCAGCAGCGCCCTAGTGGATACGCAGTATTTT.

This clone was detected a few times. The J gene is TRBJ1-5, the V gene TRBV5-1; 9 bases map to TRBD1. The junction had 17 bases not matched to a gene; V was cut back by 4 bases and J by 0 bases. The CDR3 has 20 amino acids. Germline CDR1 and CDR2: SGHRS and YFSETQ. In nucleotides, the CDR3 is TGCGCCAGCAGCGGGGCCGGTTCAAAGACAGGGGGGTATAGCAATCAGCCCCAGCATTTT. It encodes CASSGAGSKTGGYSNQPQHF.

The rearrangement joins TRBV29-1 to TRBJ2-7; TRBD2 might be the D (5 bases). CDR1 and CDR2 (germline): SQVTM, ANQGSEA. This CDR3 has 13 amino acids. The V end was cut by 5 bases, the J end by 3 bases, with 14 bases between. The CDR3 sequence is CSVSDGKNYEQYF. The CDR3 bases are TGCAGCGTTTCCGACGGGAAAAACTACGAGCAGTACTTC.

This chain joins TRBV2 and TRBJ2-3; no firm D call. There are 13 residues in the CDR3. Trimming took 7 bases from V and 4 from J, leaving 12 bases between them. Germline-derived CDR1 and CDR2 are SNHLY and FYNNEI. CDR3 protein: CASTAIGSDTQYF. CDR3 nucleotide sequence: TGTGCCAGCACCGCAATAGGGTCAGATACGCAGTATTTT. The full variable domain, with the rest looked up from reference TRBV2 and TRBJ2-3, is EPEVTQTPSHQVTQMGQEVILRCVPISNHLYFYWYRQILGQKVEFLVSFYNNEISEKSEIFDDQFSVERPDGSNFTLKIRSTKLEDSAMYFCASTAIGSDTQYFGPGTRLTVL.

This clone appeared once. The CDR3 DNA is TGTGCCAGCAGCTTATCGAGGACAGACTATGGCTACACCTTC. Its translation: CASSLSRTDYGYTF. The chain joins TRBV7-2 to TRBJ1-2; the D gene is possibly TRBD1 (6 bases). The CDR3 consists of 14 residues. Germline V CDR1 and CDR2: SGHTA, FQGNSA. V was pared by 2 bases and J by 3 bases, with 10 bases between.

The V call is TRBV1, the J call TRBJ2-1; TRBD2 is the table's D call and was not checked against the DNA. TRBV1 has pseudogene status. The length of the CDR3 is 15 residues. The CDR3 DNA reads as TGCACCAGCAGCCAAGATTCTCCTAGCAGCCATGAGCAGTTCTTC. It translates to CTSSQDSPSSHEQFF.

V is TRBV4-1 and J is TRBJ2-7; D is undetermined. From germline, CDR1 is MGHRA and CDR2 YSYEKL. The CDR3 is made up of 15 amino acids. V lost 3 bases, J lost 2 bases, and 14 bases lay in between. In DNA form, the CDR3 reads TGCGCCAGCAGCCAGGGTCGCGGCCGAGCCTACGAGCAGTACTTC. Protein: CASSQGRGRAYEQYF.

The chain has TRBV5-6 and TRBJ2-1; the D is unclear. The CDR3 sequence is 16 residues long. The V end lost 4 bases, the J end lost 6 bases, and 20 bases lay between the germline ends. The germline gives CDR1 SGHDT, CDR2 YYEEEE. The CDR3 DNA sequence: TGTGCCAGCAGCCTATCCGGCGGCTGGGCACGCAATGAGCAGTTCTTC. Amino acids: CASSLSGGWARNEQFF.

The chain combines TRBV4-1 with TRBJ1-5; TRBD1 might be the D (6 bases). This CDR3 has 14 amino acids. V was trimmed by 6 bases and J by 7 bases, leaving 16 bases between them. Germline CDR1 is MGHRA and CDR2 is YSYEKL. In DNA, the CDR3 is TGCGCCAGCAGTCAGGCAGGGGTACGCCAGCCCCAGCATTTT. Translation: CASSQAGVRQPQHF.

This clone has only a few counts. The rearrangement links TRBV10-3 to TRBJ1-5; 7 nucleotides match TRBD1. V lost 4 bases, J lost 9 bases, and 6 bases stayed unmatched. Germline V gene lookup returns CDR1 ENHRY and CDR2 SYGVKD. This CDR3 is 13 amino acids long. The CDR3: CAISGDSGWPQHF. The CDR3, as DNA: TGTGCCATCAGTGGGGACAGCGGATGGCCCCAGCATTTT.